This is a list of T cell receptor beta chains from one sample in a study of a mutant IDH1 vaccine in newly diagnosed glioma. No antigen is known for these receptors. Profiled with immunoSEQ multiplex PCR; TCRdb holds only in-frame clones, not every one. The data contain some 51,000 clones, 78% of them singletons. This sample comprised PBMCs, obtained from a glioma patient whose treatment included an IDH1 peptide vaccine. These receptors all stem from a woman in her thirties or forties with glioma. The CDR3 runs from the conserved cysteine through the conserved F or W. Fields, in order: V gene, clone size, D gene, J gene, CDR3 DNA, CDR3 protein. A D gene is named only where the DNA matches it firmly. Clone size appears in some rows only: once, few, many, or a class for an expanded clone.

v_gene: TRBV9
abundance: NA
d_gene: NA
j_gene: TRBJ1-3
CDR3nt: TGTGCCAGCAGCGTAGGACAGACTAGGATCTCTGGAAACACCATATATTTT
CDR3aa: CASSVGQTRISGNTIYF

v_gene: TRBV5-6
abundance: NA
d_gene: TRBD1
j_gene: TRBJ2-2
CDR3nt: TGTGCCAGCAGCCTAGGACAGGGCGCCGGGGAGCTGTTTTTT
CDR3aa: CASSLGQGAGELFF

v_gene: TRBV27
abundance: NA
d_gene: NA
j_gene: TRBJ2-7
CDR3nt: TGTGCCAGCAGTCCGACCGCCCCAGGGTTATTCGAGCAGTACTTC
CDR3aa: CASSPTAPGLFEQYF

v_gene: TRBV4-3
abundance: NA
d_gene: TRBD2
j_gene: TRBJ2-5
CDR3nt: TGCGCCAGCAGCCCCCAGGCGCGGGGGTCAGAGACCCAGTACTTC
CDR3aa: CASSPQARGSETQYF

v_gene: TRBV19
abundance: NA
d_gene: TRBD1
j_gene: TRBJ1-2
CDR3nt: TGTGCCAGTTCCGCACCCGGGACAGGCTCCTATGGCTACACCTTC
CDR3aa: CASSAPGTGSYGYTF

v_gene: TRBV5-5
abundance: few
d_gene: NA
j_gene: TRBJ2-7
CDR3nt: TGTGCCAGCAGCTTCGTGGGGGATCCCTACGAGCAGTACTTC
CDR3aa: CASSFVGDPYEQYF

v_gene: TRBV9
abundance: NA
d_gene: NA
j_gene: TRBJ2-5
CDR3nt: TGTGCCAGCAGCGTAGGGGTGTTGGAGACCCAGTACTTC
CDR3aa: CASSVGVLETQYF

v_gene: TRBV2
abundance: NA
d_gene: NA
j_gene: TRBJ1-2
CDR3nt: TGTGCCAGCAGGAGGGGCGATAACTATGGCTACACCTTC
CDR3aa: CASRRGDNYGYTF

v_gene: TRBV19
abundance: NA
d_gene: TRBD2
j_gene: TRBJ2-1
CDR3nt: TGTGCCAGTAGTATAGAGGGAGCGGGGTTGGGTGAGCAGTTCTTC
CDR3aa: CASSIEGAGLGEQFF

v_gene: TRBV10-2
abundance: NA
d_gene: NA
j_gene: TRBJ1-2
CDR3nt: TGCGCCAGCAGTGGATCGGAATATGGCTACACCTTC
CDR3aa: CASSGSEYGYTF

v_gene: TRBV7-9
abundance: NA
d_gene: TRBD1
j_gene: TRBJ1-1
CDR3nt: TGTGCCAGCAGCTTAGAGGACAGGAGGGTTTACACTGAAGCTTTCTTT
CDR3aa: CASSLEDRRVYTEAFF

v_gene: TRBV10-3
abundance: once
d_gene: NA
j_gene: TRBJ1-6
CDR3nt: TGTGCCATCAGGGACGGTAATTCACCCCTCCACTTT
CDR3aa: CAIRDGNSPLHF

v_gene: TRBV5-1
abundance: once
d_gene: TRBD2
j_gene: TRBJ2-3
CDR3nt: TGCGCCAGCAGCCCACGCCTAGCGGGGGTGAGGGATACGCAGTATTTT
CDR3aa: CASSPRLAGVRDTQYF

v_gene: TRBV30
abundance: NA
d_gene: NA
j_gene: TRBJ1-2
CDR3nt: TGTGCCTGGACCTCCGCCGCGCTGGGTGGCTACACCTTC
CDR3aa: CAWTSAALGGYTF

v_gene: TRBV19
abundance: NA
d_gene: NA
j_gene: TRBJ1-1
CDR3nt: TGTGCCAGTAGGATCACTAGTCTGAACACTGAAGCTTTCTTT
CDR3aa: CASRITSLNTEAFF

v_gene: TRBV4-2
abundance: NA
d_gene: NA
j_gene: TRBJ2-6
CDR3nt: TGTGCCAGCAGCCAAAACTCTGGGGCCAACGTCCTGACTTTC
CDR3aa: CASSQNSGANVLTF

v_gene: TRBV6-5
abundance: NA
d_gene: NA
j_gene: TRBJ1-2
CDR3nt: TGTGCCAGCAGTTCCTTCTTACAGGGTAGCTATGGCTACACCTTC
CDR3aa: CASSSFLQGSYGYTF